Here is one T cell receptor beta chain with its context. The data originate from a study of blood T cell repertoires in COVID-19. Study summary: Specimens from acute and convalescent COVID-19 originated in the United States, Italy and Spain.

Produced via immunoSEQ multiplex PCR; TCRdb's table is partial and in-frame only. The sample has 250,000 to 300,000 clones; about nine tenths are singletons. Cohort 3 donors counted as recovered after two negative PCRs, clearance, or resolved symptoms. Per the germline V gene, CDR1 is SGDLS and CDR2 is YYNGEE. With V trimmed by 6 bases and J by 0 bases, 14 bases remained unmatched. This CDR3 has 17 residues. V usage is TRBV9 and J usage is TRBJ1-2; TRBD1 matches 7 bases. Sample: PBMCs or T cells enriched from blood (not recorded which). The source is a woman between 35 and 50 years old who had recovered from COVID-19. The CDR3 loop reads CASTKTGQYSTNYGYTF. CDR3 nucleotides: TGTGCCAGCACCAAAACGGGACAGTATTCGACTAACTATGGCTACACCTTC.